These 16 T cell receptor beta chains originate from one sample sequenced in a study of CXCR3-negative and CXCR3-positive naive CD8 T cells. In preparing the TRB cDNA libraries, 5' RACE with UMI labels was used. With the 5' RACE reads reprocessed, TCRdb shows one record per CDR3 protein and no DNA. The table gives around 92,000 distinct CDR3 sequences; the top ten clones make up approximately 1.5% of it. The sequencing input was naive CXCR3- CD8+ T cells from blood. Stated subset: CD45RO-CCR7+CD27+CD95- naive CD8+ T cells lacking CXCR3 (TNR3-). These receptors came from a human donor in good health. Some clones in this sample may be carry-over from other donors' samples.

The genes are TRBV7-2 and TRBJ2-5; TCRdb's D call, TRBD2, is unchecked because there is no DNA. The germline gives CDR1 SGHTA, CDR2 FQGNSA. There are 17 residues in the CDR3. The CDR3: CASSSGRLRGVQETQYF.

The V call is TRBV18, the J call TRBJ2-1. CDR1 is KGHSH and CDR2 is LQKENI in the germline V gene. The CDR3 is made up of 12 amino acids. CDR3 sequence: CASSPGDSEQFF.

The genes are TRBV4-1 and TRBJ2-7; no DNA is available, so the TRBD1 call from TCRdb remains unchecked. The CDR3 is 14 amino acids. CDR1 and CDR2 from the germline V gene are MGHRA and YSYEKL. The CDR3 spells CASSQGDRYYEQYF.

The rearrangement uses TRBV28 and TRBJ2-7. From germline, CDR1 is MDHEN and CDR2 SYDVKM. The length of the CDR3 is 15 residues. This CDR3 is CASSLRRRASYEQYF.

The chain uses TRBV14 and TRBJ1-1. CDR1 and CDR2 from the germline V gene are SGHDN and FVKESK. CDR3 length equals 17 residues. The CDR3 loop is CARSPPPTATRDTEAFF.

The chain has TRBV4-3 and TRBJ2-1; TCRdb's D call of TRBD2 is untestable without DNA. There are 14 residues in the CDR3. CDR1 LGHNA and CDR2 YSLEER come from the germline V gene. This CDR3 reads CASSRTASLDEQFF.

This chain uses TRBV20-1 with TRBJ2-1; TCRdb's D call of TRBD2 is untestable without DNA. This CDR3 comprises 15 residues. Germline CDR1 reads DFQATT; CDR2 reads SNEGSKA (reference sequence). The CDR3 reads CSARDLRRDDNEQFF.

The CDR3 sequence: CSVVGLESYEQYF. The chain couples TRBV29-1 to TRBJ2-7; TCRdb gives TRBD2 as the D gene, but with no DNA this cannot be confirmed. Per germline, CDR1 SQVTM and CDR2 ANQGSEA. The CDR3 is 13 residues long.

The chain has TRBV11-3 and TRBJ2-1; TCRdb lists TRBD1, though no DNA is available to test this call. This CDR3 is 15 amino acids long. Germline CDR1 and CDR2: SGHNT and YENEEA. CDR3 residues: CASSLVGGGGDEQFF.

V gene TRBV20-1 combines with J gene TRBJ1-1; TCRdb's D call, TRBD1, is unchecked because there is no DNA. This CDR3 has 13 residues. Looked up from germline, CDR1 is DFQATT and CDR2 is SNEGSKA (reference sequence). The CDR3 reads CSARDRVRTEAFF.

The J gene is TRBJ2-6, the V gene TRBV12-3 or TRBV12-4. The CDR3 length is 18 residues. The CDR3 protein is CASSSPQDRASGANVLTF.

The chain is built from TRBV7-9 and TRBJ2-7; TCRdb's D call, TRBD2, is unchecked because there is no DNA. CDR3 length equals 15 residues. CDR1 is SEHNR, CDR2 FQNEAQ, per germline (reference sequence). The CDR3 loop reads CASSSPEGGWLEQYF.

V is TRBV29-1 and J is TRBJ2-7; TCRdb's D gene call, TRBD2, goes unchecked for lack of DNA. CDR3 length: 16 residues. Per the germline V gene, CDR1 is SQVTM and CDR2 is ANQGSEA. This chain's CDR3 is CSVVMEGRPTFYEQYF.

V usage is TRBV14 and J usage is TRBJ2-7. The CDR3 runs 15 residues. In germline, CDR1 is SGHDN, CDR2 FVKESK. CDR3 amino acids: CASSQLPTGLHEQYF.

V and J are TRBV29-1 and TRBJ2-3. CDR3 length: 13 residues. The germline V gene encodes CDR1 SQVTM and CDR2 ANQGSEA. CDR3 in amino acids: CSVEELSTDTQYF.

This chain links TRBV29-1 with TRBJ2-3. The CDR3 is 14 residues long. CDR1 is SQVTM, CDR2 ANQGSEA, per germline. Here the CDR3 reads CSVEPEDETDTQYF.